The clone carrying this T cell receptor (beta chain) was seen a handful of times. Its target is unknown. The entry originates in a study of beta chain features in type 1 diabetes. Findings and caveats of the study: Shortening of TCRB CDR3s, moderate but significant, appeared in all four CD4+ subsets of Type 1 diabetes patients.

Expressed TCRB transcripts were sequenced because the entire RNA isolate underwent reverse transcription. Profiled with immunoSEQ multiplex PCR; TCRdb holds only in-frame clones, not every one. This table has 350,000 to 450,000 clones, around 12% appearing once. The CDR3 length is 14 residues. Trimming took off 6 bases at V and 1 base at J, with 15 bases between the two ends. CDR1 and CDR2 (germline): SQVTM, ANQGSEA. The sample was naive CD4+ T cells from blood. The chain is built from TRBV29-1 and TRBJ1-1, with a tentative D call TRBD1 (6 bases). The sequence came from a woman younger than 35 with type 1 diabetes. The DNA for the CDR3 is TGCAGCGTCTCCCCGGGACACTCGAACACTGAAGCTTTCTTT. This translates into CSVSPGHSNTEAFF.